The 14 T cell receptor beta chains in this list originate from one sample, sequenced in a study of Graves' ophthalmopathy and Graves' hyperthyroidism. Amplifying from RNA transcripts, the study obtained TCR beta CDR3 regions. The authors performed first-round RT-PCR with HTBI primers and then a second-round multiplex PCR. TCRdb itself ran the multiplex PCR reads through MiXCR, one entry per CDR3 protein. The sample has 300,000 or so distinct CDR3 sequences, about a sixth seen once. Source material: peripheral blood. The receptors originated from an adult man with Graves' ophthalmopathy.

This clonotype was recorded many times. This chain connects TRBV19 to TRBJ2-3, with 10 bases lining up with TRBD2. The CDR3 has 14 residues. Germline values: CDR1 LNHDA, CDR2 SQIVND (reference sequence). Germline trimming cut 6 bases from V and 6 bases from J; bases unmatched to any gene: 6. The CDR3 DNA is TGTGCCAGTAGGGCACTAGCGGGGTCGGATACGCAGTATTTT. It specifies CASRALAGSDTQYF.

The chain's CDR3 is CASSSSAGDYEQYF. The CDR3 DNA follows: TGTGCCAGCAGCTCCTCAGCGGGTGACTACGAGCAGTACTTC. V is TRBV7-9 and J is TRBJ2-7; weak D call: TRBD2 (6 bases). The CDR3 totals 14 residues. CDR1 is SEHNR and CDR2 is FQNEAQ in the germline V gene (reference sequence). V lost 4 bases and J 3 bases, leaving 13 bases between the germline ends.

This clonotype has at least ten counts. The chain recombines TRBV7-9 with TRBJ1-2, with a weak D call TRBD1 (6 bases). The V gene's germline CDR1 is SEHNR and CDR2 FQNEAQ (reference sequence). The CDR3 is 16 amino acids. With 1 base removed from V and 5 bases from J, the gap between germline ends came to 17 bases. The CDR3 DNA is TGTGCCAGCAGCTTAGTGGAGGGACAAGATAGATATGGCTACACCTTC. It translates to CASSLVEGQDRYGYTF.

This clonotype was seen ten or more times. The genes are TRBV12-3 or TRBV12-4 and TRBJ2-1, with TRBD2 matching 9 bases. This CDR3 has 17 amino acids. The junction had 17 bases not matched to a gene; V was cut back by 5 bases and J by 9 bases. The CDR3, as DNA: TGTGCCAGCAGTCCCCCGGGGGGAGCGGGAGGCTCCTTTGAGCAGTTCTTC. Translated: CASSPPGGAGGSFEQFF.

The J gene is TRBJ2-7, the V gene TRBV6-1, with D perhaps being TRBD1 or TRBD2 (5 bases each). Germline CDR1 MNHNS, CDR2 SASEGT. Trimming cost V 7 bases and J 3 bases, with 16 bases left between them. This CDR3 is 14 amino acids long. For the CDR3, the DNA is TGTGCCAGCATTGTTTCGGCAGGGAGCTACGAGCAGTACTTC. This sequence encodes CASIVSAGSYEQYF.

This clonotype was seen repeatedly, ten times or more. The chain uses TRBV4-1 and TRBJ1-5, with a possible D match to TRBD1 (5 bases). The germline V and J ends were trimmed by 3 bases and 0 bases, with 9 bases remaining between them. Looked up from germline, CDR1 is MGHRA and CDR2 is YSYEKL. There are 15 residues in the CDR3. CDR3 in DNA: TGCGCCAGCAGCCAGTACAGGAATAGCAATCAGCCCCAGCATTTT. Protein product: CASSQYRNSNQPQHF.

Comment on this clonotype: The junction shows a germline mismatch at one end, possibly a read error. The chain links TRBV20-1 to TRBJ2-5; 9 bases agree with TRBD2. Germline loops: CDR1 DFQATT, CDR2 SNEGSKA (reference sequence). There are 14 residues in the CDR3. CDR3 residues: CSATAGGGDEIQYF. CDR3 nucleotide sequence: TGCAGTGCTACAGCAGGCGGGGGGGATGAGATCCAGTACTTC.

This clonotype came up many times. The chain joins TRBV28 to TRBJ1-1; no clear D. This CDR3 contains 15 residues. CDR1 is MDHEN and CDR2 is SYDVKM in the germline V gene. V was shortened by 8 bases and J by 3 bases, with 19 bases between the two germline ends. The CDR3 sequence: CASSMTGSGHTEAFF. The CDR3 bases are TGTGCCAGCTCCATGACGGGTTCCGGGCACACTGAAGCTTTCTTT.

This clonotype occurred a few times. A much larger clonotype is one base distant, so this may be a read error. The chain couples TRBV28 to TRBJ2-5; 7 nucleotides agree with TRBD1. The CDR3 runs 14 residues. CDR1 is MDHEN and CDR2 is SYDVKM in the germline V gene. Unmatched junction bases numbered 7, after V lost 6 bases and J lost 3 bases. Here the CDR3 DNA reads TGTGCCAGCAGCGATCCCACAGGGGAAGAGACCCAGTACTTC. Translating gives CASSDPTGEETQYF.

The CDR3 sequence is CASSSRQGSGQYF. The CDR3 DNA reads as TGTGCCAGCAGTTCCCGACAGGGCTCCGGCCAGTACTTC. The rearrangement uses TRBV12-3 or TRBV12-4 and TRBJ2-7; 7 positions agree with TRBD1. V dropped 4 bases and J dropped 10; count of bases not matched to a gene: 10. This CDR3 is 13 amino acids long.

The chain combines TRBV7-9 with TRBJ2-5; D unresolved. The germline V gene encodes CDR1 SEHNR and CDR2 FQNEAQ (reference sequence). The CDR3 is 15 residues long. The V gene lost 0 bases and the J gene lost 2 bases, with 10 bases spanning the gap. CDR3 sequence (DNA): TGTGCCAGCAGCTTAGCAGTACCAGAACAAGAGACCCAGTACTTC. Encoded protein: CASSLAVPEQETQYF.

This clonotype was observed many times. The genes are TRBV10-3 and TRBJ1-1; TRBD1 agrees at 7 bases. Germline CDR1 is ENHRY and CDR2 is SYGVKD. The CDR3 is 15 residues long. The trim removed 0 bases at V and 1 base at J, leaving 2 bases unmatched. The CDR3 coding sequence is TGTGCCATCAGTGAGTCGCGGACAGGGAACACTGAAGCTTTCTTT. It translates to CAISESRTGNTEAFF.

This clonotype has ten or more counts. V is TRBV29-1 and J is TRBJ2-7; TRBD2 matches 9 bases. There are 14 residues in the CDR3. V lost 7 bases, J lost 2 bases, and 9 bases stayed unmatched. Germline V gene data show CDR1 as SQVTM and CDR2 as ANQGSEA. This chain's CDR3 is CSATGLAKTYEQYF. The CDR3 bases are TGCAGCGCCACAGGACTAGCGAAGACCTACGAGCAGTACTTC.

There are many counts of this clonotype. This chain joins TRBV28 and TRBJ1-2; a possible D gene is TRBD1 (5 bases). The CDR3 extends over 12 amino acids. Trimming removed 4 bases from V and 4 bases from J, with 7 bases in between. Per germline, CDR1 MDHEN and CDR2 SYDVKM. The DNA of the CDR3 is TGTGCCAGCAGTTCCACAGGCTATGGCTACACCTTC. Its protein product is CASSSTGYGYTF.